What follows describes a single TCR beta chain. Its antigen is still unknown. One base away there is no much larger clone; base qualities are not given. CDR1 SNHLY and CDR2 FYNNEI are derived from the germline V gene. From the cysteine through the phenylalanine, the CDR3 covers 13 amino acids. Just CDR3 DNA is preserved here, 39 bases in frame from base 1. The junction carries 11 bases between V and J, which are trimmed by 6 bases and 3 bases respectively. Each collaborating institution followed its own protocols to collect whole blood in K2EDTA tubes. For TCRbeta analysis, collaborators shipped samples in one of three forms: frozen whole blood, isolated PBMCs, or DNA extracted from either of those sample types. This specimen belongs to a study of blood T cell repertoires in COVID-19 (TCRdb year 2020). About the study as a whole: Samples from collaborators originated in the United States, Italy and Spain and spanned both the acute and convalescent phases of COVID-19. Sample metadata almost always included a de-identified subject ID, COVID-19 status, age in years and sex. Samples came from the ongoing ImmuneRACE study (first 160 participants) plus 1,254 subjects from 6 global collaborators. Where HLA class I and class II types were available, the types were taken from metadata supplied by the sample provider, not from assay-based typing. The material from the prospective study consisted of cDNA or gDNA derived from T cells, B-cell-depleted T cells, or PBMCs. The repertoires were released in a freely available public database meant as a resource for research on the immune response to SARS-CoV-2. The dataset comprised deeply sampled blood TCRbeta repertoires from subjects exposed to, actively infected with, or recovered from COVID-19. General study outcomes and caveats: The amount of clinical and demographic metadata varied by source and participant and was provided uncurated.

TCRbeta CDR3 regions were amplified from genomic DNA by means of the immunoSEQ Assay, a bias-controlled multiplex PCR. Per the source publication's procedure: Within the assay, amplification of reference gene primers was used to estimate how many nucleated cells each sample contained. To quantify the absolute abundance of each unique TCRbeta CDR3 rearrangement, sequence reads were collapsed and filtered. Productive Simpson clonality was computed per sample as the square root of Simpson's diversity index over productive rearrangements. TCRdb obtained this table from immuneACCESS and retained in-frame rearrangements with V and J assigned. These tables miss some clones; where compared with another copy, unresolved V genes account for less than half of the shortfall, and the remainder is unexplained. V and J calls plus clone size are reproduced from that table; the DNA served to infer D and trimming. This sample is represented by tens of thousands of clones; around four fifths of them were singletons. Of the sample, less than 2.5% falls within the top ten clones.

The receptor's source is a woman aged 70-85 years with acute or convalescent COVID-19. The specimen was peripheral blood. Here the chain combines TRBV2 and TRBJ1-2; the best D guess is TRBD1, with 6 bases matching. The DNA is as follows: TGTGCCAGCAGATCGGACAGTTACTATGGCTACACCTTC. This is translated as CASRSDSYYGYTF.